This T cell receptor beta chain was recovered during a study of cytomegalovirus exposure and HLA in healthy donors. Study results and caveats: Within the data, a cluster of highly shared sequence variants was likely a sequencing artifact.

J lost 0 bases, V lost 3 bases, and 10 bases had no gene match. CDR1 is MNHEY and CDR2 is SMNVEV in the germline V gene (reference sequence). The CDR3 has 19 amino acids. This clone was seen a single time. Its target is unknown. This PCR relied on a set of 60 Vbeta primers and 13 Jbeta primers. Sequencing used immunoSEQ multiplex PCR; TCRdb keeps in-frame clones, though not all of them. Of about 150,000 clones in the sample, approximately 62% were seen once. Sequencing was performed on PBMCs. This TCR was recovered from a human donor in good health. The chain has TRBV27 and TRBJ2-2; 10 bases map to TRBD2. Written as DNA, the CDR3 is TGTGCCAGCAGTTTTCGAAGGACTAGCGGAGTAACGAACACCGGGGAGCTGTTTTTT. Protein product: CASSFRRTSGVTNTGELFF.